These T cell receptor beta chains were read from a single sample in a study of cytomegalovirus exposure and HLA in healthy donors. Only in-frame clones appear in the TCRdb table, and some are missing; sequencing was by immunoSEQ multiplex PCR. The sample records approximately 150,000 clones, roughly 80% being singletons. Specimen: PBMCs. The receptor set was obtained from a male donor in good health and CMV-seronegative. CDR3s include the opening cysteine and the closing phenylalanine or tryptophan. Fields, in order: D gene, clone size, J gene, V gene, CDR3 DNA, CDR3 protein. A D gene is named only where the DNA matches it firmly. Size is omitted from some rows. Given values are once, few, many or a class for expanded clones.

>TRBD2|once|TRBJ2-1|TRBV7-3
TGTGCCAGCAGCTTAGCTCCCTGGGGCGGGAGGGGAGATGAGCAGTTCTTC
CASSLAPWGGRGDEQFF
>-|-|TRBJ2-1|TRBV5-1
TGCGCCAGCAGCTCAGGGAACAATGAGCAGTTCTTC
CASSSGNNEQFF
>TRBD2|-|TRBJ2-5|TRBV7-9
TGTGCCAGCAGCTTGAATAGCGGGAGTGGGGAGACCCAGTACTTC
CASSLNSGSGETQYF
>-|-|TRBJ1-5|TRBV19
TGTGCCAGTAGTATAGTAGGAAGAGGAAGCAATCAGCCCCAGCATTTT
CASSIVGRGSNQPQHF
>TRBD2|-|TRBJ2-3|TRBV4-3
TGCGCCAGCAGCCAAGAAGTGGGAGCGGGAGGAGGTGTAGATACGCAGTATTTT
CASSQEVGAGGGVDTQYF
>-|-|TRBJ1-5|TRBV7-8
TGTGCCAGCAGAGGGGGGGGTCTCGGTCAGCCCCAGCATTTT
CASRGGGLGQPQHF
>-|few|TRBJ2-7|TRBV7-2
TGTGCCAGCAGCTTAGCCGGAGCCTACGAGCAGTACTTC
CASSLAGAYEQYF
>-|-|TRBJ2-7|TRBV2
TGTGCCAGCAGTGAAGCGAACCCGGGCGAGCAGTACTTC
CASSEANPGEQYF
>TRBD1|-|TRBJ2-7|TRBV27
TGTGCCAGCAGTGACAGGGACAGCTCCTACGAGCAGTACTTC
CASSDRDSSYEQYF
>TRBD2|-|TRBJ2-7|TRBV10-3
TGTGCCATCAGTGAGTTGGGGGGGGTCGAGCAGTACTTC
CAISELGGVEQYF
>TRBD1|-|TRBJ2-3|TRBV19
TGTGCCAGTAGTCGCACAGGGGGCACAGATACGCAGTATTTT
CASSRTGGTDTQYF
>-|-|TRBJ2-7|TRBV10-2
TGCGCCAGCAGTGAGCTTCGGGACTACGAGCAGTACTTC
CASSELRDYEQYF
>TRBD2|-|TRBJ2-1|TRBV7-9
TGTGCCAGCAGCATTGGGGGGACTAGCGGGAGAATAGAGCAGTTCTTC
CASSIGGTSGRIEQFF
>TRBD1|-|TRBJ2-1|TRBV11-2
TGTGCCAGCAGCCGGGACAGAGACAATGAGCAGTTCTTC
CASSRDRDNEQFF
>-|-|TRBJ1-2|TRBV6-1
TGTGCCAGCAAGAGGCTTTATGGCTACACCTTC
CASKRLYGYTF
>TRBD1|-|TRBJ2-7|TRBV4-1
TGCGCCAGCAGCCAACACTCCGACAGGGGGATTCCCTACGAGCAGTACTTC
CASSQHSDRGIPYEQYF
>-|-|TRBJ1-5|TRBV6-6
TGTGCCAGCAGTGTCGCCATGCGTGCAAGCAATCAGCCCCAGCATTTT
CASSVAMRASNQPQHF
>TRBD2|-|TRBJ2-1|TRBV7-9
TGTGCCAGCAGCTGGGGACTAGCGGGAGCGGTGGGCAATGAGCAGTTCTTC
CASSWGLAGAVGNEQFF
>TRBD1|once|TRBJ2-7|TRBV28
TGTGCCAGCTCGACAGGGGGCGTCGAGCAGTACTTC
CASSTGGVEQYF
>TRBD1|-|TRBJ1-2|TRBV28
TGTGCCAGCGTAGACAGGGGGCGCGGAAACTATGGCTACACCTTC
CASVDRGRGNYGYTF
>-|-|TRBJ2-3|TRBV27
TGTGCCAGCACTCCACGGCCGGGTGTAGATACGCAGTATTTT
CASTPRPGVDTQYF
>TRBD2|-|TRBJ2-7|TRBV5-1
TGCGCCAGCAGCCCGCCGGGGGGGTGGGGGGGCTTCGACGAGCAGTACTTC
CASSPPGGWGGFDEQYF
>TRBD1|-|TRBJ2-7|TRBV27
TGTGCCAGCAGTTTCCCGGGACAGCCGTTGACCGAGCAGTACTTC
CASSFPGQPLTEQYF